This T cell receptor beta chain was recovered during a study of blood T cell repertoires in COVID-19. Study-wide background: PBMCs, B-cell-depleted T cells, or T cells provided the cDNA or gDNA that made up the material.

Of note for this clone: Relative to the germline gene, one junction end is altered; a read error may explain this.

Ages ranged from about 18 to 89 years, with residence in more than 20 US areas. Method: immunoSEQ multiplex PCR; TCRdb's copy keeps in-frame clones and lacks some. The repertoire holds some 170,000 clones, with about 88% as singletons. This CDR3 comprises 15 residues. Per the germline V gene, CDR1 is SGDLS and CDR2 is YYNGEE. This receptor was identified in a human donor with acute COVID-19. The donor label of this sample is uncertain. This chain uses TRBV9 with TRBJ2-7, with TRBD2 matching 9 bases. Material: PBMCs or T cells enriched from blood (not recorded which). The CDR3: CASSVSSGGTYGQYF. The CDR3 DNA sequence: TGTGCCAGCAGCGTATCAAGCGGGGGGACCTACGGGCAGTACTTC.